These 28 T cell receptor beta chains were sequenced from one sample in a study of blood T cell repertoires in COVID-19. TCRdb's table, derived via immunoSEQ multiplex PCR, lists solely in-frame clones and lacks some. The sample has about 150,000 clones; around 77% are singletons. The sequenced sample was peripheral blood. The origin of the receptors is a man in his fifties with active or convalescent COVID-19.

This rearrangement joins TRBV7-8 to TRBJ1-3, with 8 bases that match TRBD1. CDR3 length: 17 residues. Losses at the gene ends were 7 bases for V and 0 bases for J; bases not matched to a gene: 11. CDR1 and CDR2 (germline): SGHVS, FQNEAQ. In DNA form, the CDR3 reads TGTGCCAGCACCAAACTCAGGGGGCAAGCCTCTGGAAACACCATATATTTT. Its translation: CASTKLRGQASGNTIYF.

The J gene is TRBJ2-1, the V gene TRBV30; 13 bases match TRBD2. The V gene end was trimmed by 0 bases and the J gene end by 9 bases; junction bases not matched to a gene: 5. The CDR3 consists of 15 residues. From germline, CDR1 is GTSNPN and CDR2 SVGIG (reference sequence). Written as DNA, the CDR3 is TGTGCCTGGAGTGTAGGACTAGCGGGAGCGACTGAGCAGTTCTTC. This codes for CAWSVGLAGATEQFF.

Comments on this clone: Different DNA sequences within this sample yield the same CDR3. V usage is TRBV11-2 and J usage is TRBJ1-1, with TRBD1 matching over 7 bases. From germline, CDR1 is SGHAT and CDR2 FQNNGV. This CDR3 has 13 amino acids. V lost 5 bases to trimming and J lost 3 bases; unmatched junction nucleotides: 3. CDR3 DNA sequence: TGTGCCAGCAGCCAAGACAGGGACACTGAAGCTTTCTTT. Translation: CASSQDRDTEAFF.

This clone was seen just once. In DNA, the CDR3 is TGTGCCAGCAGTTTACCCCCTCACAGGGCAGATACGCAGTATTTT. This codes for CASSLPPHRADTQYF. The V call is TRBV28, the J call TRBJ2-3; weak D call: TRBD1 (6 bases). Between the trimmed V and J ends, which lost 2 bases and 4 bases, there was a span of 13 bases. CDR3 length equals 15 residues. The germline gives CDR1 MDHEN, CDR2 SYDVKM.

This rearrangement joins TRBV13 to TRBJ1-1; possibly TRBD1 for D (5 bases). Trimming removed 3 bases from V and 1 base from J, with 12 bases in between. Germline CDR1 and CDR2: PRHDT and FYEKMQ (reference sequence). The CDR3 length is 15 residues. CDR3 nucleotides: TGTGCCAGCAGCTTCAGCAGGGCTACGAACACTGAAGCTTTCTTT. This sequence encodes CASSFSRATNTEAFF. Variable domain in full (rest from reference TRBV13 and TRBJ1-1): AAGVIQSPRHLIKEKRETATLKCYPIPRHDTVYWYQQGPGQDPQFLISFYEKMQSDKGSIPDRFSAQQFSDYHSELNMSSLELGDSALYFCASSFSRATNTEAFFGQGTRLTVV.

The J gene is TRBJ1-5, the V gene TRBV10-3; possible D gene TRBD1, 6 bases. Between the trimmed V and J ends, which lost 3 bases and 4 bases, there was a span of 16 bases. The CDR3 loop spans 16 amino acids. Germline CDR1 reads ENHRY; CDR2 reads SYGVKD. CDR3 sequence reads: CAISDGTPLGNQPQHF. The CDR3 region has the DNA TGTGCCATCAGTGACGGGACACCCCTCGGGAATCAGCCCCAGCATTTT.

V and J are TRBV7-2 and TRBJ2-2, with 8 bases lining up with TRBD1. The CDR3 runs 14 residues. The V segment lost 2 bases and the J segment 5 bases; nucleotides outside the gene matches: 1. In germline, CDR1 is SGHTA, CDR2 FQGNSA. CDR3 DNA sequence: TGTGCCAGCAGCTTAACAGGGGGAACCGGGGAGCTGTTTTTT. Translated, it gives CASSLTGGTGELFF.

This chain joins TRBV19 and TRBJ1-5, with D possibly being TRBD1 (6 bases). Trimming cost V 10 bases and J 6 bases, with 19 bases left between them. Germline CDR1 LNHDA, CDR2 SQIVND (reference sequence). The CDR3 covers 14 residues. The CDR3 spells CATTRGGAGQPQHF. DNA of the CDR3: TGTGCCACCACTCGTGGGGGGGCTGGTCAGCCCCAGCATTTT.

J is TRBJ2-7 and V is TRBV19, with TRBD2 identical over 8 bases. The CDR3 is 15 residues long. Germline CDR1 LNHDA, CDR2 SQIVND (reference sequence). The V and J ends lost 5 bases and 0 bases, in that order; junction bases with no gene match: 6. The DNA for the CDR3 is TGTGCCAGTAGTCCACTCCGGGGGGGCTCCTACGAGCAGTACTTC. The encoded protein is CASSPLRGGSYEQYF.

The chain is built from TRBV3-1 (or the pseudogene TRBV3-2) and TRBJ2-5; 7 bases align to TRBD1. This CDR3 region has 14 residues. The V segment lost 6 bases and the J segment 7 bases; nucleotides outside the gene matches: 11. Germline lookup yields CDR1 LGHDT and CDR2 YNNKEL (reference sequence). The CDR3 coding sequence is TGTGCCAGCAGGGTGACAGGGCATGGATGGACCCAGTACTTC. Protein product: CASRVTGHGWTQYF.

Only a few counts were recorded for this clone. The rearrangement links TRBV5-1 to TRBJ1-6, with TRBD1 as a possible D gene (6 bases). The CDR3 runs 14 residues. V was cut by 2 bases and J by 9 bases, with 12 bases left in between. Germline CDR1 is SGHRS and CDR2 is YFSETQ. In DNA form, the CDR3 reads TGCGCCAGCAGCTTAGGGGGTGTCTCTTCACCCCTCCACTTT. It is translated as CASSLGGVSSPLHF.

The chain recombines TRBV19 with TRBJ1-1; a possible D gene is TRBD1 (5 bases). Germline V gene sequence: CDR1 LNHDA, CDR2 SQIVND (reference sequence). The V and J ends lost 4 bases and 6 bases respectively, with 18 bases between them. CDR3 length: 15 amino acids. This CDR3 reads CASSSPRTSLSEAFF. The DNA of the CDR3 is TGTGCCAGTAGTAGTCCGAGGACAAGTTTATCTGAAGCTTTCTTT.

The chain is built from TRBV28 and TRBJ2-7, with 8 bases matching TRBD1. V was clipped by 6 bases and J by 8 bases; unmatched bases: 24. Germline V gene sequence: CDR1 MDHEN, CDR2 SYDVKM. There are 18 residues in the CDR3. CDR3 DNA sequence: TGTGCCAGCAGCACACCAGGGGGCTTAGGGTCCCGGAGAGACAAGCAGTACTTC. As protein: CASSTPGGLGSRRDKQYF.

This clone was counted a few times. The CDR3 DNA follows: TGCGCCAGCAGCAATCGCCGCGCTAGCGGGAGTGGTGATACGCAGTATTTT. The encoded protein is CASSNRRASGSGDTQYF. This chain uses TRBV5-1 with TRBJ2-3; 10 nucleotides agree with TRBD2. The length of the CDR3 is 17 residues. Germline trimming cut 4 bases from V and 6 bases from J; bases unmatched to any gene: 14. Germline V gene data show CDR1 as SGHRS and CDR2 as YFSETQ.

J is TRBJ2-1 and V is TRBV28; D perhaps matches TRBD2 (5 bases). CDR1 is MDHEN and CDR2 is SYDVKM in the germline V gene. Trimming pared 8 bases from V and 6 bases from J, leaving 11 bases between. This CDR3 has 12 residues. The CDR3 region is CASSEAFNEQFF. The CDR3 DNA reads as TGTGCCAGCTCGGAGGCCTTCAATGAGCAGTTCTTC.

This clone was seen a few times. The chain is built from TRBV3-1 (or the pseudogene TRBV3-2) and TRBJ2-1; 12 bases line up with TRBD2. Per the germline V gene, CDR1 is LGHDT and CDR2 is YNNKEL (reference sequence). This CDR3 contains 16 residues. V gave up 2 bases and J gave up 2 bases; unmatched junction bases: 1. The CDR3 loop reads CASSQSSGRAYNEQFF. CDR3 nucleotides: TGTGCCAGCAGCCAATCTAGCGGGAGGGCCTACAATGAGCAGTTCTTC.

This clone appeared once. The chain couples TRBV19 to TRBJ2-7; maybe TRBD1 (6 bases). Trimming stripped 3 bases from V and 3 bases from J, with 12 bases between. The CDR3 length is 14 residues. Germline assignment: CDR1 LNHDA and CDR2 SQIVND (reference sequence). CDR3 DNA sequence: TGTGCCAGTAGTATCGCAGGGGCGGGCTACGAGCAGTACTTC. Protein sequence: CASSIAGAGYEQYF.

The rearrangement uses TRBV19 and TRBJ2-6, with a possible D match to TRBD2 (5 bases). V was clipped by 3 bases and J by 0 bases, with 12 bases between them. The CDR3 totals 17 residues. From germline, CDR1 is LNHDA and CDR2 SQIVND (reference sequence). CDR3 nucleotides: TGTGCCAGTAGTATTGGCCCTAGCCTCTCTGGGGCCAACGTCCTGACTTTC. It translates to CASSIGPSLSGANVLTF.

V usage is TRBV6-4 and J usage is TRBJ2-7; 11 nucleotides agree with TRBD2. The V and J ends lost 2 bases and 0 bases, in that order; junction bases with no gene match: 9. Germline V gives CDR1 MRHNA, CDR2 SNTAGT. This CDR3 spans 18 amino acids. DNA of the CDR3: TGTGCCAGCAGTGACCCGGCTAGCGGGAGGAGGACCTCCTACGAGCAGTACTTC. It specifies CASSDPASGRRTSYEQYF.

The J gene is TRBJ1-5, the V gene TRBV27; the match to TRBD1 covers 8 bases. V lost 5 bases and J lost 7; bases outside the gene matches: 10. Germline V gene sequence: CDR1 MNHEY, CDR2 SMNVEV (reference sequence). CDR3 length: 15 amino acids. CDR3 nucleotides: TGTGCCAGCAGTCCGGGGACAGGCGCTGAGCAGCCCCAGCATTTT. It yields the protein CASSPGTGAEQPQHF.

The V and J genes are TRBV27 and TRBJ2-1, with 9 bases fitting TRBD2. J was trimmed by 10 bases and V by 5 bases; bases with no gene match: 9. CDR1 is MNHEY and CDR2 is SMNVEV in the germline V gene (reference sequence). CDR3 size: 14 residues. The CDR3 region is CASSPYLTSGEQFF. The CDR3 DNA reads TGTGCCAGCAGTCCTTACCTTACTAGCGGGGAGCAGTTCTTC.

The chain has TRBV18 and TRBJ2-5; 13 nucleotides agree with TRBD2. Trimming at V came to 4 bases and at J to 4 bases, leaving 0 bases not matched to a gene. Germline CDR1 reads KGHSH; CDR2 reads LQKENI. This CDR3 is built from 14 residues. The CDR3 nucleotides are TGTGCCAGCTCACGACTAGCGGGAGGAGAGACCCAGTACTTC. Protein: CASSRLAGGETQYF.

The genes are TRBV3-1 (or the pseudogene TRBV3-2) and TRBJ2-5; D not certain. The germline gives CDR1 LGHDT, CDR2 YNNKEL (reference sequence). This CDR3 has 11 residues. V dropped 5 bases and J dropped 5 bases, with 6 bases sitting between them. The CDR3 coding sequence is TGTGCCAGCAGCAGCCCGGAGACCCAGTACTTC. Amino acids: CASSSPETQYF.

The CDR3 is CAISEGQGNSYEQYF. In DNA, the CDR3 is TGTGCCATCAGTGAGGGACAGGGGAACTCCTACGAGCAGTACTTC. The chain recombines TRBV10-3 with TRBJ2-7; 9 positions agree with TRBD1. J lost 0 bases, V lost 2 bases, and 2 bases had no gene match. CDR3 length: 15 amino acids. Germline CDR1 is ENHRY and CDR2 is SYGVKD.

The V and J genes are TRBV10-2 and TRBJ2-7; D not resolved. This CDR3 region has 14 residues. The germline V gene encodes CDR1 WSHSY and CDR2 SAAADI. Trimming pared 5 bases from V and 1 base from J, leaving 12 bases between. The DNA for the CDR3 is TGCGCCAGCAGTCTCCGACGGGTGTCCTACGAGCAGTACTTC. It yields the protein CASSLRRVSYEQYF.

This clone has a handful of counts. The chain couples TRBV7-9 to TRBJ1-1; TRBD1 might be the D (6 bases). The CDR3 totals 13 residues. V was trimmed by 6 bases and J by 7 bases, leaving 15 bases between them. CDR1 is SEHNR and CDR2 is FQNEAQ in the germline V gene (reference sequence). The CDR3 here is CASSTGWQNEAFF. CDR3 DNA sequence: TGTGCCAGCAGTACAGGGTGGCAAAATGAAGCTTTCTTT. Full variable domain (outside the CDR3, taken from reference TRBV7-9 and TRBJ1-1): DTGVSQNPRHKITKRGQNVTFRCDPISEHNRLYWYRQTLGQGPEFLTYFQNEAQLEKSRLLSDRFSAERPKGSFSTLEIQRTEQGDSAMYLCASSTGWQNEAFFGQGTRLTVV.

The rearrangement links TRBV18 to TRBJ1-1, with D unresolved. Germline V CDR1 and CDR2: KGHSH, LQKENI. Trimming cost V 3 bases and J 8 bases, with 10 bases left between them. The CDR3 is made up of 12 amino acids. The CDR3 sequence is CASSPVPQEAFF. In DNA, the CDR3 is TGTGCCAGCTCACCGGTCCCACAAGAAGCTTTCTTT.

This chain connects TRBV28 to TRBJ1-2, with 7 bases aligning to TRBD1. After removal of 4 bases from V and 7 bases from J, the junction contained 9 bases not matched to a gene. CDR3 length equals 14 residues. From germline, CDR1 is MDHEN and CDR2 SYDVKM. The DNA of the CDR3 is TGTGCCAGCAGTTGCCAGTCGACAGGGTGTGGCTACACCTTC. It encodes CASSCQSTGCGYTF.